This note documents a single T cell receptor (beta chain) sequence. Clones were read by immunoSEQ multiplex PCR, and TCRdb kept only the in-frame ones, dropping some. In the table there are over 70,000 clones, roughly three quarters of which are singletons. This specimen comes from a study of blood T cell repertoires in COVID-19. About the study: Specimens from acute and convalescent COVID-19 originated in the United States, Italy and Spain.

V lost 2 bases and J lost 4, with 14 bases in between. The CDR3 has 15 amino acids. The germline CDR1 and CDR2 sequences are LNHDA and SQIVND (reference sequence). The source of this sequence is a man between 65 and 85 years old with active or convalescent COVID-19. Sample: peripheral blood. The chain couples TRBV19 to TRBJ1-2; D is possibly TRBD1 (5 bases). For the CDR3, the DNA is TGTGCCAGTAGTATAACTTCGGGGGTGGGCTATGGCTACACCTTC. Translated, it gives CASSITSGVGYGYTF.